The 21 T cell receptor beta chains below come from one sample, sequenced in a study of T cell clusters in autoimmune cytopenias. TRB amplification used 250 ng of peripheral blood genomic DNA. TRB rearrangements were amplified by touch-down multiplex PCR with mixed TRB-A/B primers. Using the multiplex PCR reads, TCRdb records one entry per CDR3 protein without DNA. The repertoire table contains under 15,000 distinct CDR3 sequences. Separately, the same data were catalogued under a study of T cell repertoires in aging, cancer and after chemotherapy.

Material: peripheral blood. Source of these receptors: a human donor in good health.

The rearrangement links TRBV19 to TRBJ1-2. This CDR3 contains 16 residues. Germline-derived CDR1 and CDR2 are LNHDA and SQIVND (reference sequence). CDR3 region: CASSTLTQSANYGYTF.

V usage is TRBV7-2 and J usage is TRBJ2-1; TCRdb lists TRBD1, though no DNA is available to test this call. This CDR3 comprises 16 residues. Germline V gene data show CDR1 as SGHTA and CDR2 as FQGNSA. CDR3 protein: CASSPRGQGARNEQFF.

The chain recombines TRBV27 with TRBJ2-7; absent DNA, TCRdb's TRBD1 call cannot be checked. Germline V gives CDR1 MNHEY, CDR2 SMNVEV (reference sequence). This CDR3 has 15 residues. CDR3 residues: CASSRLGGNFYEQYF.

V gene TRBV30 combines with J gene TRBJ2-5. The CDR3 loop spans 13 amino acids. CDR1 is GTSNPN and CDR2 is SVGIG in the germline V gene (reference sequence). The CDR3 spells CAWSGGPQETQYF.

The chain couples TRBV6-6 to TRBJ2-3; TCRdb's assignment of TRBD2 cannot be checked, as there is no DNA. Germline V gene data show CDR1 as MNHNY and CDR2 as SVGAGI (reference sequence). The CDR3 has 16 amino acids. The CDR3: CASSETRSGRTDTQYF.

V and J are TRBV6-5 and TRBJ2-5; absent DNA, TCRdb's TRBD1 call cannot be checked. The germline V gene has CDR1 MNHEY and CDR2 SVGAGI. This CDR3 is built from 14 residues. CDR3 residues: CASSRRTAQETQYF.

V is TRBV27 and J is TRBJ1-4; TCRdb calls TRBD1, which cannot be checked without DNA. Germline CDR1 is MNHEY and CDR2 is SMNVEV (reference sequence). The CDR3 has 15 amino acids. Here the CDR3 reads CASSSSTGRYEKLFF.

The CDR3 protein is CASSPDTGELFF. The rearrangement links TRBV18 to TRBJ2-2. This CDR3 contains 12 residues. Germline CDR1 reads KGHSH; CDR2 reads LQKENI. Full variable domain (rest looked up from reference TRBV18 and TRBJ2-2): NAGVMQNPRHLVRRRGQEARLRCSPMKGHSHVYWYRQLPEEGLKFMVYLQKENIIDESGMPKERFSAEFPKEGPSILRIQQVVRGDSAAYFCASSPDTGELFFGEGSRLTVL.

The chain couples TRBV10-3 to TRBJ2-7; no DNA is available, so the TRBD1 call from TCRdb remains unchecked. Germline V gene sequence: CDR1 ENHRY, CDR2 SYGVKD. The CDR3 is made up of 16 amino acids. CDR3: CAIGREGGDRDYEQYF.

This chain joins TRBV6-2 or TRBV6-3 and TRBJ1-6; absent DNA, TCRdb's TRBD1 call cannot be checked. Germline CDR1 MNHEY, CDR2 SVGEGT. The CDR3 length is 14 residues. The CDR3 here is CASRRTGDNSPLHF.

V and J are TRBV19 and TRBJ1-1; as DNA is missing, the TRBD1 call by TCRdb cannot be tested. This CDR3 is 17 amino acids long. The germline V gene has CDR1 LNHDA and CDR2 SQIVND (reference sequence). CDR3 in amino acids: CASTPARQHSENTEAFF.

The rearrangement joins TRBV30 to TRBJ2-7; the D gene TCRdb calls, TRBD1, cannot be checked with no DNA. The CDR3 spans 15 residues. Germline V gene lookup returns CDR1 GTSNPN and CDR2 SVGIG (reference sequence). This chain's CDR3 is CAWSVKGTGSNEQYF.

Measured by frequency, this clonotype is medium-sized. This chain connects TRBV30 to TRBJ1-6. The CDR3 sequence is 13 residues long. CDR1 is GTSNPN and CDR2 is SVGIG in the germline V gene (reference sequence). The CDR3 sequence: CAWSTAGNSPLHF.

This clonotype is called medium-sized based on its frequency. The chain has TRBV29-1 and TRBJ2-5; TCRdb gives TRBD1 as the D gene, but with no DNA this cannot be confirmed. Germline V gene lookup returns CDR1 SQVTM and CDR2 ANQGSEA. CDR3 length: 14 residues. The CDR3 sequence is CSTALGQFQETQYF.

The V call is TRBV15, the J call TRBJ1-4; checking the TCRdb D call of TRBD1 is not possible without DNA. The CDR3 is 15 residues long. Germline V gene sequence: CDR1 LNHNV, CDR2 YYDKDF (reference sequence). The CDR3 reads CATSRPGTANEKLFF.

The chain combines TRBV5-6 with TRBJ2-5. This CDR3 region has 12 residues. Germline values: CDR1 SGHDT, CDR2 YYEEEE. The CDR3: CASSYTEETQYF. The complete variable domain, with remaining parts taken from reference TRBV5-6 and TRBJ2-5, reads DAGVTQSPTHLIKTRGQQVTLRCSPKSGHDTVSWYQQALGQGPQFIFQYYEEEERQRGNFPDRFSGHQFPNYSSELNVNALLLGDSALYLCASSYTEETQYFGPGTRLLVL.

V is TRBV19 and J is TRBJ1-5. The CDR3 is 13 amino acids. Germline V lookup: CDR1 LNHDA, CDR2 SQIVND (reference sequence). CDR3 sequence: CASSIRFNQPQHF.

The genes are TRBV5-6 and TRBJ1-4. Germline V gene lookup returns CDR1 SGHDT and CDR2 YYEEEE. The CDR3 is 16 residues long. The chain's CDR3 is CASSLAGGNEREKLFF.

The CDR3 loop reads CASSYSLAGEQLPLHTDTQYF. The rearrangement uses TRBV6-2 or TRBV6-3 and TRBJ2-3; TCRdb reports TRBD2, a call that lacks DNA to check it against. The germline V gene encodes CDR1 MNHEY and CDR2 SVGEGT. The length of the CDR3 is 21 residues.

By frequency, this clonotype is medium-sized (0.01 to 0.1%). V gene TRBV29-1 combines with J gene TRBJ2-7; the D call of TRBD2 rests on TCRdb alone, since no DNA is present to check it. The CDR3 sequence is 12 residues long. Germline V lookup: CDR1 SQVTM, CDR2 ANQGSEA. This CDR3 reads CSLGEGTYEQYF.

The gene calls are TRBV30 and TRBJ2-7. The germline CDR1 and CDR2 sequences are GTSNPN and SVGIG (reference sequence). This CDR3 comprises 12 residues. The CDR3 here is CAWRGSVGEQYF.